One sample yielded the 23 T cell receptor beta chains listed below, sequenced in a study of CD8 T cells in Susac syndrome. RNA, at roughly 0.5 to 1 ug, was reverse transcribed with random hexamers. TCRdb reprocessed the immunoSEQ multiplex PCR reads via MiXCR and lists one record per CDR3 protein. The sample lists approximately 120,000 distinct CDR3 sequences, over 85% occurring once. The sample consisted of CD8+ T cells from PBMCs. Receptor source: a human donor with multiple sclerosis.

This CDR3 is CATSDSASGSPETQYF. As DNA, the CDR3 is TGTGCCACCAGTGATTCGGCTAGCGGGAGCCCAGAGACCCAGTACTTC. The chain links TRBV24-1 to TRBJ2-5; 10 positions match TRBD2. CDR3 length: 16 amino acids. The V segment lost 2 bases and the J segment 4 bases; nucleotides outside the gene matches: 6. The V gene's germline CDR1 is KGHDR and CDR2 SFDVKD.

The chain carries TRBV3-1 and TRBJ2-3; D uncertain. This CDR3 has 19 amino acids. Germline-derived CDR1 and CDR2 are LGHDT and YNNKEL (reference sequence). V was trimmed by 0 bases and J by 0 bases, leaving 19 bases between them. CDR3 amino acids: CASSQDQIGAPASTDTQYF. Here the CDR3 DNA reads TGTGCCAGCAGCCAAGATCAAATCGGAGCGCCGGCGAGCACAGATACGCAGTATTTT.

The chain has TRBV29-1 and TRBJ2-2; TRBD1 might be the D (5 bases). V was trimmed by 1 base and J by 3 bases, leaving 12 bases between them. From germline, CDR1 is SQVTM and CDR2 ANQGSEA. This CDR3 is built from 15 residues. CDR3 loop: CSVEAGQGHTGELFF. DNA for the CDR3: TGCAGCGTTGAAGCTGGGCAGGGCCACACCGGGGAGCTGTTTTTT.

CDR3 protein: CASGSPEGAFQPQHF. The CDR3 DNA is TGTGCTAGTGGTTCCCCGGAGGGGGCTTTTCAGCCCCAGCATTTT. This chain uses TRBV12-5 with TRBJ1-5; 7 nucleotides agree with TRBD1. Trimming removed 4 bases from V and 6 bases from J; junction bases left unmatched: 9. Germline CDR1 reads LGHNT; CDR2 reads FRNRAP. This CDR3 region has 15 residues. The full variable domain, in which reference TRBV12-5 and TRBJ1-5 provide the parts outside the CDR3, is DARVTQTPRHKVTEMGQEVTMRCQPILGHNTVFWYRQTMMQGLELLAYFRNRAPLDDSGMPKDRFSAEMPDATLATLKIQPSEPRDSAVYFCASGSPEGAFQPQHFGDGTRLSIL.

This sequence joins TRBV28 and TRBJ1-2, with D maybe TRBD1 (6 bases). V was clipped by 5 bases and J by 6 bases, with 19 bases between them. Germline assignment: CDR1 MDHEN and CDR2 SYDVKM. The CDR3 is 15 residues long. The CDR3 region is CASSPTGSIEDGYTF. The CDR3 nucleotides are TGTGCCAGCAGTCCTACAGGGTCCATCGAAGATGGCTACACCTTC.

CDR3 coding DNA: TGTGCCAGCAGGGGAGTTAGGAGGGGGCTAGATACGCAGTATTTT. This translates into CASRGVRRGLDTQYF. The chain uses TRBV6-1 and TRBJ2-3, with TRBD1 as a possible D gene (7 bases). This CDR3 spans 15 amino acids. Germline values: CDR1 MNHNS, CDR2 SASEGT. V lost 6 bases, J lost 5 bases, and 18 bases lay in between.

The chain employs TRBV5-1 and TRBJ2-1, with TRBD2 matching 7 bases. Trimming removed 1 base from V and 3 bases from J; junction bases left unmatched: 19. Germline loops: CDR1 SGHRS, CDR2 YFSETQ. CDR3 length equals 20 residues. DNA of the CDR3: TGCGCCAGCAGCTTGTACTATAAGGCGGGAGTCCCAAACTACTACAATGAGCAGTTCTTC. Residues: CASSLYYKAGVPNYYNEQFF.

The V call is TRBV7-2, the J call TRBJ2-7; D gene uncertain. Germline V CDR1 and CDR2: SGHTA, FQGNSA. The CDR3 has 13 amino acids. The germline V and J ends were trimmed by 6 bases and 3 bases, with 12 bases remaining between them. The CDR3 protein is CASSIAQLYEQYV. CDR3 DNA sequence: TGTGCCAGCAGTATAGCCCAGCTCTACGAGCAGTACGTC.

The V call is TRBV28, the J call TRBJ2-7; weak D call: TRBD1 (6 bases). Trimming pared 2 bases from V and 5 bases from J, leaving 13 bases between. Germline loops: CDR1 MDHEN, CDR2 SYDVKM. This CDR3 contains 14 residues. The CDR3 bases are TGTGCCAGCAGTTTAGGAGACAGGTCAGACGAGCAGTACTTC. Translation: CASSLGDRSDEQYF. The whole variable domain, remainder taken from reference TRBV28 and TRBJ2-7, is DVKVTQSSRYLVKRTGEKVFLECVQDMDHENMFWYRQDPGLGLRLIYFSYDVKMKEKGDIPEGYSVSREKKERFSLILESASTNQTSMYLCASSLGDRSDEQYFGPGTRLTVT.

The V call is TRBV15, the J call TRBJ2-1; D is ambiguous. V was trimmed by 5 bases and J by 6 bases, leaving 11 bases between them. The CDR3 is made up of 13 amino acids. Germline CDR1 reads LNHNV; CDR2 reads YYDKDF (reference sequence). CDR3 DNA sequence: TGTGCCACCAGCGGTAGAGGTGGCAATGAGCAGTTCTTC. Residues: CATSGRGGNEQFF. The full variable domain, with the rest looked up from reference TRBV15 and TRBJ2-1, is DAMVIQNPRYQVTQFGKPVTLSCSQTLNHNVMYWYQQKSSQAPKLLFHYYDKDFNNEADTPDNFQSRRPNTSFCFLDIRSPGLGDTAMYLCATSGRGGNEQFFGPGTRLTVL.

Concerning this clonotype itself: At one end the junction does not follow the germline gene, possibly because of a read error. The chain is built from TRBV9 and TRBJ2-5, with D possibly TRBD1 on 6 matching bases. The V gene's germline CDR1 is SGDLS and CDR2 YYNGEE. This CDR3 region has 16 residues. This CDR3 reads CAGSVGRGGPGETQYF. The DNA for the CDR3 is TGTGCCGGCAGCGTAGGCAGGGGTGGGCCGGGAGAGACCCAGTACTTC. Supplemented by reference TRBV9 and TRBJ2-5, the full variable domain reads DSGVTQTPKHLITATGQRVTLRCSPRSGDLSVYWYQQSLDQGLQFLIQYYNGEERAKGNILERFSAQQFPDLHSELNLSSLELGDSALYFCAGSVGRGGPGETQYFGPGTRLLVL.

The chain is built from TRBV28 and TRBJ2-7; 8 bases are shared with TRBD1. After removal of 3 bases from V and 3 bases from J, the junction contained 13 bases not matched to a gene. The V gene's germline CDR1 is MDHEN and CDR2 SYDVKM. The CDR3 runs to 17 residues. The CDR3 nucleotides read TGTGCCAGCAGTTTCCCACGCTTTGACAGGGGAATCTACGAGCAGTACTTC. Its translation is CASSFPRFDRGIYEQYF.

This clonotype was seen just once. This chain joins TRBV11-2 and TRBJ2-3; D remains ambiguous. Trimming cost V 1 base and J 6 bases, with 11 bases left between them. The CDR3 contains 14 residues. Germline V gives CDR1 SGHAT, CDR2 FQNNGV. CDR3 sequence (DNA): TGTGCCAGCAGCTTAGGGGGTCTATGGGATACGCAGTATTTT. The encoded protein is CASSLGGLWDTQYF.

The chain uses TRBV7-2 and TRBJ2-1; D possibly corresponds to TRBD1 (5 bases). Germline CDR1 SGHTA, CDR2 FQGNSA. Trimming pared 1 base from V and 5 bases from J, leaving 9 bases between. The CDR3 is 14 residues long. The CDR3 region has the DNA TGTGCCAGCAGCTTAGATCTAGGGGACAATGAGCAGTTCTTC. This gives the protein CASSLDLGDNEQFF.

The chain has TRBV24-1 and TRBJ1-1; TRBD1 might be the D (6 bases). The germline V gene has CDR1 KGHDR and CDR2 SFDVKD. There are 15 residues in the CDR3. V was clipped by 5 bases and J by 3 bases, with 15 bases between them. CDR3 sequence: CATSAGAGRDTEAFF. CDR3 in DNA: TGTGCCACCAGTGCGGGGGCAGGGCGGGACACTGAAGCTTTCTTT.

The chain has TRBV9 and TRBJ2-2, with D unclear. V lost 1 base and J lost 4, with 5 bases in between. The V gene's germline CDR1 is SGDLS and CDR2 YYNGEE. The CDR3 totals 13 residues. CDR3 sequence (DNA): TGTGCCAGCAGCGTACCGATCACCGGGGAGCTGTTTTTT. This translates into CASSVPITGELFF.

CDR3 in amino acids: CASSPLRDNDYEQYF. CDR3 nucleotides: TGTGCCAGCTCACCTCTCCGGGACAATGACTACGAGCAGTACTTC. The V call is TRBV18, the J call TRBJ2-7, with D perhaps matching TRBD1 (6 bases). The V end was cut by 3 bases, the J end by 3 bases, with 15 bases between. Germline V gives CDR1 KGHSH, CDR2 LQKENI. The CDR3 is 15 amino acids.

V usage is TRBV24-1 and J usage is TRBJ2-1; 8 nucleotides line up with TRBD2. J was trimmed by 6 bases and V by 12 bases; bases with no gene match: 15. CDR1 and CDR2 (germline): KGHDR, SFDVKD. The CDR3 runs 15 residues. The DNA of the CDR3 is TGTGCCCCCGTCCCTTCGGGAGGGACTTTCAATGAGCAGTTCTTC. Translation gives CAPVPSGGTFNEQFF.

V usage is TRBV5-1 and J usage is TRBJ1-5; weak D call: TRBD1 (5 bases). The germline V and J ends were trimmed by 2 bases and 4 bases, with 13 bases remaining between them. Germline loops: CDR1 SGHRS, CDR2 YFSETQ. CDR3 length: 15 amino acids. The DNA of the CDR3 is TGCGCCAGCAGCTTTTCCGGGGGATCAAATCAGCCCCAGCATTTT. As protein: CASSFSGGSNQPQHF.

The rearrangement uses TRBV11-2 and TRBJ2-1; no clear D. CDR1 is SGHAT and CDR2 is FQNNGV in the germline V gene. Trimming took 1 base from V and 6 from J, leaving 13 bases between them. There are 15 residues in the CDR3. The CDR3 DNA follows: TGTGCCAGCAGCTTAGGGGGAACGACCTTCAATGAGCAGTTCTTC. The encoded protein is CASSLGGTTFNEQFF.

V gene TRBV7-9 combines with J gene TRBJ2-7; 7 bases map to TRBD2. J was trimmed by 3 bases and V by 4 bases; bases with no gene match: 3. Germline CDR1 reads SEHNR; CDR2 reads FQNEAQ (reference sequence). This CDR3 spans 13 amino acids. CDR3 region: CASSSPGGYEQYF. The CDR3 nucleotides are TGTGCCAGCAGCTCCCCGGGAGGCTACGAGCAGTACTTC.

This clonotype was counted a single time. The chain couples TRBV5-1 to TRBJ2-3, with D possibly being TRBD1 (5 bases). Germline assignment: CDR1 SGHRS and CDR2 YFSETQ. V shed 1 base and J shed 2 bases, with 8 bases lying between them. The CDR3 loop spans 14 amino acids. The CDR3 nucleotides read TGCGCCAGCAGCTTGTTGACAGACACAGATACGCAGTATTTT. Its protein is CASSLLTDTDTQYF.

The chain uses TRBV9 and TRBJ1-2; the D is unclear. Trimming shortened V by 3 bases and J by 7 bases, and 16 bases separated the two germline ends. This CDR3 has 14 amino acids. Germline-derived CDR1 and CDR2 are SGDLS and YYNGEE. This chain's CDR3 is CASSGPGGRGGYTF. CDR3 nucleotide sequence: TGTGCCAGCAGCGGGCCGGGAGGCCGGGGTGGCTACACCTTC.